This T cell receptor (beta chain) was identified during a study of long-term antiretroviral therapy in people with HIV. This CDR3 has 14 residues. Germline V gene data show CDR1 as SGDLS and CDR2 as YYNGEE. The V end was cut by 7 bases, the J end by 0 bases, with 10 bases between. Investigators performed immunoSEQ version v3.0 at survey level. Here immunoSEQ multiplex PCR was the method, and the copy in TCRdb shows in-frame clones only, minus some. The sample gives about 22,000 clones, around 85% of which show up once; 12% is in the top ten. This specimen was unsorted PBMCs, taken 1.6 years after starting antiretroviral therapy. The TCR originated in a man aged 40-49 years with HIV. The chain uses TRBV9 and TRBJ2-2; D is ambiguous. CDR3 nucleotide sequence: TGTGCCAGCGGGTCCATCGCGAACACCGGGGAGCTGTTTTTT. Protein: CASGSIANTGELFF.